This T cell receptor (beta chain) was retrieved from a study of OX40 agonist ivuxolimab in advanced cancers. With regard to the full study: Ivuxolimab was an agonistic, fully human IgG2 monoclonal antibody directed against OX40 (CD134), a costimulatory receptor. Intravenous ivuxolimab was administered to patients every 2 weeks at six dose levels: 0.01, 0.1, 0.3, 1.5, 3 and 10 mg/kg. Of the roughly 54 patients in dose escalation, about 19 had hepatocellular carcinoma, about 15 had melanoma, 9 had renal cell carcinoma and 9 had head and neck cancer. A male proportion of approximately 83% and a mean age of about 60 years, ranging from roughly 23 to 90, were recorded for the dose-escalation cohort. Patients were allowed to have had prior anti-PD-1, anti-PD-L1 or anti-CTLA-4 therapy, and 40% of the dose-escalation patients had been treated with checkpoint inhibitors. Partial responses occurred in three dose-escalation patients, of whom one had hepatocellular carcinoma and two had cutaneous melanoma. Peripheral TCRbeta sequencing was intended to test whether TCR sequence diversity was altered and clonal T-cell expansion was caused by ivuxolimab. The paper describes the monotherapy dose-escalation part (N of about 52 patients) of the phase I trial of ivuxolimab.

Patients with a history of autoimmune disease or receiving systemic immunosuppression were excluded from the trial. Peripheral blood for TCR sequencing was collected from all dose cohorts at baseline, on cycle 4 day 1, and on cycle 7 day 1. The samples were drawn from a first-in-human, open-label, multicenter phase I dose-escalation trial of ivuxolimab. The trial enrolled adults with locally advanced or metastatic head and neck squamous cell, hepatocellular, melanoma or renal cell carcinoma. Before TCR sequencing, CD4+ T cells and CD8+ T cells from peripheral blood were sorted into separate populations. To sequence the TCRbeta CDR3 region, genomic DNA was isolated from the sorted cells. TCRbeta CDR3 regions were sequenced using the immunoSEQ Assay. TCRdb's version of the immuneACCESS table is confined to in-frame rearrangements and falls short of the full clone set. An unresolved V gene accounts for under half of the shortfall where checked; the remainder is of unknown origin. The sample records 35,000 to 55,000 clones, more than 70% of which are singletons. Less than 15% of the sample goes to the ten largest clones.

Overall results and qualifications from the work: Low levels of normalized T-cell clonal expansion were also shown by some nonresponding patients. After ivuxolimab, expanded clones were on average more numerous among CD8+ T cells than among CD4+ T cells. The antigen specificity of the clonally expanded peripheral T cells was not determined. Clonal expansion of both CD4+ and CD8+ blood T cells was observed from baseline to week 6 at doses 0.1 to 3.0 mg/kg. In the 0.1-3.0 mg/kg groups, partial responders had among the lowest normalized peripheral clonal expansion, particularly in CD8+ T cells.

Comment on this clone: This clone's antigen is unknown. Within one base of it there is no much larger clone, and no base qualities were kept.

This TCR derives from an adult with an advanced solid tumor such as melanoma, head and neck, liver or kidney cancer. Sequenced here: CD4+ or CD8+ T cells sorted from blood, sampled in a trial of the OX40 agonist ivuxolimab.

The CDR3 protein sequence reads: CASSLSRLAGYNEQFF. The DNA reads TGTGCCAGCAGTTTATCTAGACTAGCGGGATACAATGAGCAGTTCTTC. The chain uses TRBV27 and TRBJ2-1; 11 bases in between match TRBD2. Including cysteine and phenylalanine, the CDR3 has 16 amino acids. The CDR3 DNA has 48 bases and is translated from base 1. V is trimmed back by 0 bases and J by 4 bases, and the junction contains 2 bases that no gene match accounts for. Looking up the germline V gene (reference sequence) yields CDR1 MNHEY and CDR2 SMNVEV.